These 17 T cell receptor beta chains came from one sample sequenced in a study of cytomegalovirus exposure and HLA in healthy donors. The PCR made use of 60 Vbeta and 13 Jbeta primers. Clones were sequenced by immunoSEQ multiplex PCR, and TCRdb holds only the in-frame ones, with some missing. This table has 150,000 to 200,000 clones, roughly 74% appearing once. Sample: PBMCs. All receptors derive from a woman in her thirties in good health and CMV-seropositive.

On this clone: The junction shows a germline mismatch at one end, possibly a read error. The chain is built from TRBV7-7 and TRBJ2-7, with 9 bases aligning to TRBD1. The CDR3 sequence is 16 residues long. Per the germline V gene, CDR1 is SSHAT and CDR2 is FNYEAQ (reference sequence). In DNA, the CDR3 is TGTGCTAGCAGCTTAGCTCCTCCGGACAGGGGTGGCGAGCAGTACTTC. Its translation is CASSLAPPDRGGEQYF.

This sequence joins TRBV5-5 and TRBJ1-1; TRBD1 might be the D (6 bases). Germline V gene data show CDR1 as SGHKS and CDR2 as YYEKEE (reference sequence). Trimming took 1 base from V and 4 from J, leaving 14 bases between them. The CDR3 is 15 amino acids. The CDR3 region is CASSLNRVVATEAFF. The CDR3 nucleotides are TGTGCCAGCAGCTTGAACAGGGTGGTTGCCACTGAAGCTTTCTTT.

This chain connects TRBV7-6 to TRBJ2-1, with D maybe TRBD2 (5 bases). The germline V gene has CDR1 SGHVS and CDR2 FNYEAQ. Between the trimmed V and J ends, which lost 6 bases and 0 bases, there was a span of 18 bases. This CDR3 is built from 17 residues. The CDR3 DNA is TGTGCCAGCAGTATTAGTTGGCGGGCCAGCTCCTACAATGAGCAGTTCTTC. Translation gives CASSISWRASSYNEQFF.

The sample holds one count of this clone. For the CDR3, the DNA is TGTGCCAGCAGCCGGACCCTAGCGGGGAGGGGAGATACGCAGTATTTT. It encodes CASSRTLAGRGDTQYF. The rearrangement uses TRBV13 and TRBJ2-3; TRBD2 aligns across 9 bases. The CDR3 spans 16 residues. V lost 5 bases and J lost 5; bases outside the gene matches: 11. Germline V gives CDR1 PRHDT, CDR2 FYEKMQ (reference sequence).

The rearrangement uses TRBV19 and TRBJ2-3, with D possibly TRBD2 on 6 matching bases. CDR1 and CDR2 (germline): LNHDA, SQIVND (reference sequence). V lost 8 bases, J lost 4 bases, and 13 bases lay in between. This CDR3 is 13 amino acids long. The CDR3 DNA reads TGTGCCAGTGGGACGGCGGGGTCAGATACGCAGTATTTT. Translation gives CASGTAGSDTQYF.

The chain joins TRBV18 to TRBJ1-6; D not certain. The CDR3 loop spans 17 amino acids. Germline V gene lookup returns CDR1 KGHSH and CDR2 LQKENI. V shed 3 bases and J shed 7 bases, with 19 bases lying between them. This CDR3 reads CASSPFGSLFGNSPLHF. In DNA form, the CDR3 reads TGTGCCAGCTCACCGTTTGGGTCACTCTTCGGGAATTCACCCCTCCACTTT.

The chain recombines TRBV29-1 with TRBJ2-4; the D gene is possibly TRBD2 (5 bases). V lost 5 bases, J lost 6 bases, and 11 bases lay in between. This CDR3 has 12 amino acids. Per germline, CDR1 SQVTM and CDR2 ANQGSEA. The CDR3 nucleotides read TGCAGCGTTTCGGAGGATGGAAACATTCAGTACTTC. Its protein is CSVSEDGNIQYF.

The gene calls are TRBV6-1 and TRBJ2-1; D ambiguous. The V gene's germline CDR1 is MNHNS and CDR2 SASEGT. The CDR3 totals 12 residues. Deletions cut 7 bases from V and 8 bases from J, with 12 bases between. CDR3 protein: CASTLGTYEQFF. CDR3 DNA: TGTGCCAGCACCCTCGGTACCTATGAGCAGTTCTTC.

The chain links TRBV28 to TRBJ1-1; possible D gene TRBD1, 6 bases. CDR3 size: 14 residues. Per the germline V gene, CDR1 is MDHEN and CDR2 is SYDVKM. Trimming removed 10 bases from V and 10 bases from J, with 25 bases in between. This chain's CDR3 is CATTPQPGGLVAFF. In nucleotides, the CDR3 is TGTGCCACCACCCCCCAACCGGGGGGGCTGGTAGCTTTCTTT. The full variable domain, its missing parts supplied by reference TRBV28 and TRBJ1-1, is DVKVTQSSRYLVKRTGEKVFLECVQDMDHENMFWYRQDPGLGLRLIYFSYDVKMKEKGDIPEGYSVSREKKERFSLILESASTNQTSMYLCATTPQPGGLVAFFGQGTRLTVV.

V usage is TRBV7-9 and J usage is TRBJ1-1; 8 nucleotides agree with TRBD1. Losses at the gene ends were 4 bases for V and 11 bases for J; bases not matched to a gene: 12. This CDR3 region has 14 residues. Germline-derived CDR1 and CDR2 are SEHNR and FQNEAQ (reference sequence). The CDR3 DNA sequence: TGTGCCAGCAGCTCGGCCGCGGGACAGGCCTACGCTTTCTTT. It yields the protein CASSSAAGQAYAFF.

V gene TRBV15 combines with J gene TRBJ1-5, with TRBD1 as a possible D gene (6 bases). The germline V gene encodes CDR1 LNHNV and CDR2 YYDKDF (reference sequence). The CDR3 consists of 15 residues. Between the trimmed V and J ends, which lost 1 base and 4 bases, there was a span of 11 bases. CDR3 nucleotides: TGTGCCACCAGCAGAGTGGGCAGGGGAAATCAGCCCCAGCATTTT. Amino acids: CATSRVGRGNQPQHF.

This chain connects TRBV29-1 to TRBJ1-2; 9 nucleotides match TRBD1. J lost 6 bases, V lost 7 bases, and 9 bases had no gene match. CDR1 is SQVTM, CDR2 ANQGSEA, per germline. The CDR3 length is 13 residues. The CDR3 is CSGVSGTGHGYTF. DNA of the CDR3: TGCAGCGGTGTATCAGGGACAGGGCATGGCTACACCTTC. The whole variable domain, remainder taken from reference TRBV29-1 and TRBJ1-2, is SAVISQKPSRDICQRGTSLTIQCQVDSQVTMMFWYRQQPGQSLTLIATANQGSEATYESGFVIDKFPISRPNLTFSTLTVSNMSPEDSSIYLCSGVSGTGHGYTFGSGTRLTVV.

The gene calls are TRBV6-5 and TRBJ1-4, with D perhaps TRBD1 (5 bases). CDR3 size: 15 residues. Germline V CDR1 and CDR2: MNHEY, SVGAGI. The V and J ends lost 6 bases and 4 bases respectively, with 15 bases between them. This CDR3 reads CASSPDRGFNEKLFF. As DNA, the CDR3 is TGTGCCAGCAGCCCTGACAGAGGCTTTAATGAAAAACTGTTTTTT.

The J gene is TRBJ2-1, the V gene TRBV9; D possibly corresponds to TRBD2 (7 bases). The CDR3 is 15 residues long. CDR1 is SGDLS and CDR2 is YYNGEE in the germline V gene. Trimming stripped 2 bases from V and 1 base from J, with 10 bases between. CDR3 sequence reads: CASSVGGQSYNEQFF. CDR3 sequence (DNA): TGTGCCAGCAGCGTCGGGGGGCAGTCCTACAATGAGCAGTTCTTC.

The rearrangement links TRBV19 to TRBJ1-4; D gene uncertain. CDR3 length equals 14 residues. V lost 2 bases and J lost 0, with 4 bases in between. The germline V gene encodes CDR1 LNHDA and CDR2 SQIVND (reference sequence). CDR3 DNA: TGTGCCAGTAGTATACATGCAACTAATGAAAAACTGTTTTTT. Its protein is CASSIHATNEKLFF.

About this clone: At one boundary the junction diverges from the germline segment, which might be a read error. The gene calls are TRBV20-1 and TRBJ2-5, with D possibly TRBD2 on 6 matching bases. The CDR3 is made up of 11 amino acids. CDR1 is DFQATT, CDR2 SNEGSKA, per germline (reference sequence). The CDR3 DNA sequence: TGCAGTGCCACTAGCCAAGAGACCCGGTACTTC. Protein product: CSATSQETRYF.

V gene TRBV5-4 combines with J gene TRBJ2-1; no reliable D call. Looked up from germline, CDR1 is SGHNT and CDR2 is YYREEE (reference sequence). The CDR3 is made up of 15 amino acids. The V gene lost 5 bases and the J gene lost 1 base, with 13 bases spanning the gap. The CDR3 region is CASSSDKASYNEQFF. As DNA, the CDR3 is TGTGCCAGCAGTTCAGACAAGGCGTCCTACAATGAGCAGTTCTTC. The entire variable domain, with the rest obtained from reference TRBV5-4 and TRBJ2-1, is as follows: ETGVTQSPTHLIKTRGQQVTLRCSSQSGHNTVSWYQQALGQGPQFIFQYYREEENGRGNFPPRFSGLQFPNYSSELNVNALELDDSALYLCASSSDKASYNEQFFGPGTRLTVL.